Below are 3 T cell receptor beta chains sequenced from a single sample in a study of blood T cell repertoires in COVID-19. Sequencing was performed with immunoSEQ multiplex PCR; in TCRdb, only in-frame clones are kept and a portion is missing. The table lists some 350,000 clones, roughly 87% of them singletons, with around 3% in the top ten. The source material was PBMCs or T cells enriched from blood (not recorded which). Receptor source: a woman in her thirties who had recovered from COVID-19.

The chain has TRBV19 and TRBJ2-7; TRBD1 aligns across 8 bases. CDR3 length equals 15 residues. J lost 4 bases, V lost 5 bases, and 10 bases had no gene match. Germline lookup yields CDR1 LNHDA and CDR2 SQIVND (reference sequence). CDR3 loop: CASSDPGQEGYEQYF. CDR3 bases: TGTGCCAGTAGTGATCCGGGACAGGAGGGTTACGAGCAGTACTTC.

The V call is TRBV6-5, the J call TRBJ1-3; D is ambiguous. Per the germline V gene, CDR1 is MNHEY and CDR2 is SVGAGI. The CDR3 has 15 amino acids. V lost 7 bases and J lost 3, with 16 bases in between. Here the CDR3 reads CASNPYTFGGNTIYF. The DNA for the CDR3 is TGTGCCAGCAACCCGTACACGTTTGGTGGAAACACCATATATTTT.

The chain carries TRBV10-3 and TRBJ1-1; 7 bases match TRBD1. CDR1 ENHRY and CDR2 SYGVKD come from the germline V gene. The CDR3 sequence is 14 residues long. With 5 bases clipped from V and 4 bases from J, the junction kept 7 bases outside the gene matches. The CDR3 protein is CAISMTGSGTEAFF. CDR3 sequence (DNA): TGTGCCATCAGTATGACAGGGTCGGGCACTGAAGCTTTCTTT.